The clone carrying this T cell receptor beta chain was seen at least ten times. Its target is not known. The entry originates in a study of neurological immune-mediated disorders. Study-level results: In HTLV-1-associated myelopathy, TCR clonal expansion was greatest, whereas multiple sclerosis had the least, falling below healthy controls. Expanded clones shared no identical CDR3 amino acid sequences across subjects, which suggested private TCR-beta repertoires in all groups.

Synthesis of cDNA was accomplished via 5'RACE employing 10-nucleotide random UMIs. From 15-18 subjects, over 170 million TCR-beta sequences were obtained in each sequencing run. One entry per CDR3 protein results from TCRdb running MiXCR on the 5' RACE reads. The table records 16,000 or so distinct CDR3 sequences, about 10% of them present only once. V was clipped by 5 bases and J by 4 bases, with 9 bases between them. CDR3 length equals 12 residues. Germline-derived CDR1 and CDR2 are SEHNR and FQNEAQ (reference sequence). The sequencing input was CD8+ T cells from blood. The chain combines TRBV7-9 with TRBJ2-7; possibly TRBD2 for D (5 bases). The sequence derives from a man in his fifties or sixties in good health. CDR3 sequence (DNA): TGTGCCAGCAGCAAGGAGGCATACGAGCAGTACTTC. It encodes CASSKEAYEQYF.